This TCR beta chain stems from a study of blood T cells in healthy people across ages. Study results and caveats: Naive CD4+ cell counts and diversity both ran higher in long-lived than in aged donors. Unsorted PBMC input precluded a conclusive naive versus antigen-experienced comparison.

Next came a second PCR, run for roughly 7 to 12 cycles, which used a sample-barcoded 5' primer along with a J-beta primer mix. Each CDR3 protein is one row after TCRdb ran MiXCR on the 5' RACE reads. The sample holds roughly 2 million distinct CDR3 sequences, roughly 49% seen once. Germline CDR1 MNHNY, CDR2 SVGAGI (reference sequence). This CDR3 region has 11 residues. The V end lost 3 bases, the J end lost 8 bases, and 5 bases lay between the germline ends. Ten or more counts support this clonotype. What it recognizes is unknown. Each sample had at least 6 million PBMCs isolated. This receptor was identified in a woman in her forties in good health. Sequenced input: blood. V gene TRBV6-6 combines with J gene TRBJ2-1; D is undetermined. CDR3 DNA sequence: TGTGCCAGCAGTTATGGTGATGAGCAGTTCTTC. This codes for CASSYGDEQFF.